This TCR beta chain appears in the sequencing data of a study of CD8 T cells in ankylosing spondylitis. This clonotype was seen at least ten times. With 2 bases clipped from V and 14 bases from J, the junction kept 10 bases outside the gene matches. Germline values: CDR1 SGHRS, CDR2 YFSETQ. The CDR3 spans 13 residues. TCRdb processed the 5' RACE reads anew with MiXCR; each CDR3 protein has one entry. Of 200,000 to 300,000 distinct CDR3 sequences listed, around 9.1% are singletons. This receptor was obtained from a male donor with ankylosing spondylitis or in good health (not recorded which). Material for sequencing was blood, either unsorted or a sorted T cell fraction (not recorded which). V gene TRBV5-1 combines with J gene TRBJ2-5; 9 nucleotides align to TRBD1. CDR3 loop: CASSLGLGQGIYF. DNA of the CDR3: TGCGCCAGCAGCTTAGGGCTGGGACAGGGAATTTACTTC.